Shown below are 24 T cell receptor beta chains from a single sample sequenced in a study of cytomegalovirus exposure and HLA in healthy donors. The PCR employed 60 Vbeta primers together with 13 Jbeta primers. The table came from immunoSEQ multiplex PCR; TCRdb's copy has only in-frame clones and leaves some out. Of a few hundred thousand clones listed, almost 80% were seen once; the top ten hold around 1.8%. Sequenced input: PBMCs. All receptors derive from a man aged 18 to 30 in good health and CMV-seronegative.

To note about this clone: A read error may produce the germline difference seen at one junction end. Distinct nucleotide sequences in the sample also encode this CDR3. The chain joins TRBV5-4 to TRBJ2-2; TRBD1 is a possible D gene (6 bases). CDR1 and CDR2 (germline): SGHNT, YYREEE (reference sequence). The CDR3 extends over 16 amino acids. In DNA form, the CDR3 reads TGTGCCAGCAGCCCAGGGGATGAGCCGAACACCGGGGAGCTGTTCTTT. As protein: CASSPGDEPNTGELFF.

The chain joins TRBV6-1 to TRBJ2-7; tentatively, D is TRBD1 (7 bases). V lost 4 bases, J lost 1 base, and 11 bases lay in between. The germline V gene encodes CDR1 MNHNS and CDR2 SASEGT. The CDR3 extends over 14 amino acids. Here the CDR3 DNA reads TGTGCCAGCAGTGGGGGGGACAGTTCCTACGAGCAGTACTTC. It translates to CASSGGDSSYEQYF.

This rearrangement joins TRBV7-9 to TRBJ2-7; 8 bases are a match to TRBD1. This CDR3 is 14 amino acids long. Unmatched junction bases numbered 5, after V lost 5 bases and J lost 2 bases. Per germline, CDR1 SEHNR and CDR2 FQNEAQ (reference sequence). CDR3 sequence: CASSQRDRPYEQYF. DNA for the CDR3: TGTGCCAGCAGCCAAAGGGACAGGCCCTACGAGCAGTACTTC.

In its sample, this clone was seen once. The gene calls are TRBV6-4 and TRBJ1-1, with D perhaps matching TRBD1 (6 bases). Germline CDR1 reads MRHNA; CDR2 reads SNTAGT. Trimming removed 4 bases from V and 3 bases from J, with 12 bases in between. The CDR3 covers 14 residues. DNA of the CDR3: TGTGCCAGCAGTGCACAGGGTTTAGACACTGAAGCTTTCTTT. Protein product: CASSAQGLDTEAFF.

The rearrangement links TRBV11-3 to TRBJ2-7, with 8 bases that match TRBD1. The CDR3 is 14 amino acids. Trimming took 0 bases from V and 3 from J; bases not matched to a gene: 1. In germline, CDR1 is SGHNT, CDR2 YENEEA. The CDR3, as DNA: TGTGCCAGCAGCTTAGATGGACAGGGCTACGAGCAGTACTTC. This sequence encodes CASSLDGQGYEQYF.

The chain combines TRBV6-5 with TRBJ1-1; 7 bases match TRBD1. The germline V gene encodes CDR1 MNHEY and CDR2 SVGAGI. V shed 7 bases and J 2 bases; nucleotides not matched to a gene: 7. The CDR3 totals 14 residues. CDR3 nucleotide sequence: TGTGCCAGCACCAAGGGACAGAGAAACACTGAAGCTTTCTTT. It encodes CASTKGQRNTEAFF.

V and J are TRBV6-5 and TRBJ1-2, with a weak D call TRBD1 (6 bases). The CDR3 runs to 16 residues. Trimming left V 2 bases short and J 6 bases short, with 19 bases between. The germline gives CDR1 MNHEY, CDR2 SVGAGI. The CDR3 bases are TGTGCCAGCAGTTACACCCCGGGGGGCGCAAAGCATGGCTACACCTTC. This gives the protein CASSYTPGGAKHGYTF.

The rearrangement uses TRBV27 and TRBJ1-2, with D possibly TRBD1 on 5 matching bases. Germline V CDR1 and CDR2: MNHEY, SMNVEV (reference sequence). The CDR3 totals 14 residues. Trimming cost V 2 bases and J 3 bases, with 10 bases left between them. The CDR3 sequence is CASSLGGGDYGYTF. CDR3 nucleotide sequence: TGTGCCAGCAGTTTAGGGGGGGGAGACTATGGCTACACCTTC.

The J gene is TRBJ2-2, the V gene TRBV7-3, with 9 nucleotides matching TRBD1. From germline, CDR1 is SGHTA and CDR2 FQGTGA. V shed 0 bases and J 0 bases; nucleotides not matched to a gene: 2. This CDR3 comprises 17 residues. CDR3 sequence reads: CASSLTRDRANTGELFF. The CDR3 region has the DNA TGTGCCAGCAGCTTAACAAGGGACAGGGCGAACACCGGGGAGCTGTTTTTT.

The chain carries TRBV9 and TRBJ1-4; 9 bases map to TRBD1. Losses at the gene ends were 2 bases for V and 10 bases for J; bases not matched to a gene: 6. The CDR3 covers 14 residues. CDR1 and CDR2 from the germline V gene are SGDLS and YYNGEE. CDR3 sequence (DNA): TGTGCCAGCAGCGTCGGGACAGGGTCTGTAAAACTGTTTTTT. It codes for CASSVGTGSVKLFF.

The chain carries TRBV7-3 and TRBJ2-1, with 7 bases aligning to TRBD2. V dropped 3 bases and J dropped 0; count of bases not matched to a gene: 2. The length of the CDR3 is 15 residues. Looked up from germline, CDR1 is SGHTA and CDR2 is FQGTGA. CDR3 nucleotide sequence: TGTGCCAGCAGCTTTAGCGGGTCCTCCTACAATGAGCAGTTCTTC. It codes for CASSFSGSSYNEQFF.

This clone was recorded once. A read error may produce the germline difference seen at one junction end. The chain couples TRBV7-9 to TRBJ2-7, with 9 bases identical to TRBD1. Germline V gives CDR1 SEHNR, CDR2 FQNEAQ (reference sequence). The CDR3 has 14 amino acids. This chain's CDR3 is CSSSLGQGRDEQYF. In DNA, the CDR3 is TGTTCCAGCAGCTTAGGACAGGGGCGCGACGAGCAGTACTTC. Combining the CDR3 with reference TRBV7-9 and TRBJ2-7 gives the whole variable domain DTGVSQNPRHKITKRGQNVTFRCDPISEHNRLYWYRQTLGQGPEFLTYFQNEAQLEKSRLLSDRFSAERPKGSFSTLEIQRTEQGDSAMYLCSSSLGQGRDEQYFGPGTRLTVT.

The sample holds a few counts of this clone. V is TRBV10-2 and J is TRBJ2-5, with D unresolved. The CDR3 has 15 residues. V lost 2 bases to trimming and J lost 4 bases, with 14 bases between them. Per germline, CDR1 WSHSY and CDR2 SAAADI. CDR3: CASSEDRTVGETQYF. CDR3 DNA: TGCGCCAGCAGTGAGGACCGAACAGTTGGAGAGACCCAGTACTTC.

In its sample, this clone was seen once. The chain joins TRBV4-2 to TRBJ2-2, with 9 bases identical to TRBD1. Unmatched junction bases numbered 9, after V lost 5 bases and J lost 5 bases. CDR3 length equals 16 residues. The V gene's germline CDR1 is LGHNA and CDR2 YNFKEQ. The CDR3 spells CASSAGTGQMTGELFF. In DNA form, the CDR3 reads TGTGCCAGCAGCGCTGGGACAGGGCAGATGACCGGGGAGCTGTTTTTT.

The chain joins TRBV27 to TRBJ1-2, with a weak D call TRBD1 (6 bases). Germline CDR1 and CDR2: MNHEY and SMNVEV (reference sequence). There are 14 residues in the CDR3. Trimming stripped 3 bases from V and 7 bases from J, with 15 bases between. CDR3 nucleotides: TGTGCCAGCAGTTTGACCGGGGGGGGGCTTGGCTACACCTTC. This sequence encodes CASSLTGGGLGYTF.

This chain joins TRBV28 and TRBJ1-1, with a weak D call TRBD1 (6 bases). The CDR3 totals 15 residues. The V and J ends lost 2 bases and 5 bases respectively, with 15 bases between them. The germline gives CDR1 MDHEN, CDR2 SYDVKM. CDR3 sequence: CASSLPTGWGTEAFF. CDR3 bases: TGTGCCAGCAGTTTACCCACAGGGTGGGGGACTGAAGCTTTCTTT.

The gene calls are TRBV11-2 and TRBJ1-3; no clear D. Germline V lookup: CDR1 SGHAT, CDR2 FQNNGV. Trimming stripped 1 base from V and 0 bases from J, with 16 bases between. The CDR3 loop spans 18 amino acids. The CDR3 nucleotides read TGTGCCAGCAGCTTAGGCCGACTCTCTTCTCTCTCTGGAAACACCATATATTTT. Translated: CASSLGRLSSLSGNTIYF.

The CDR3 DNA follows: TGTGCCAGCAGCCCCGGGTCTACATCGTACGAGCAGTACTTC. This gives the protein CASSPGSTSYEQYF. The rearrangement uses TRBV7-3 and TRBJ2-7, with D uncertain. The germline V gene has CDR1 SGHTA and CDR2 FQGTGA. The V end was cut by 5 bases, the J end by 4 bases, with 15 bases between. The CDR3 has 14 residues.

This chain uses TRBV12-5 with TRBJ1-2, with 7 bases identical to TRBD1. CDR1 and CDR2 from the germline V gene are LGHNT and FRNRAP. V lost 5 bases and J lost 4; bases outside the gene matches: 7. The CDR3 is 14 amino acids. Here the CDR3 DNA reads TGTGCTAGTGGTCCCGATGGACAGGTCTATGGCTACACCTTC. Translating gives CASGPDGQVYGYTF.

This clone has a single count. The V gene is TRBV5-4, the J gene TRBJ2-3, with a tentative D call TRBD1 (5 bases). V was clipped by 3 bases and J by 5 bases, with 10 bases between them. The CDR3 runs 13 residues. Germline V lookup: CDR1 SGHNT, CDR2 YYREEE (reference sequence). This chain's CDR3 is CASSSQGGDTQYF. The DNA for the CDR3 is TGTGCCAGCAGCTCCCAGGGCGGAGATACGCAGTATTTT.

This chain connects TRBV18 to TRBJ2-7; D call uncertain. V was trimmed by 2 bases and J by 1 base, leaving 6 bases between them. Per the germline V gene, CDR1 is KGHSH and CDR2 is LQKENI. The length of the CDR3 is 13 residues. CDR3: CASSPGLSYEQYF. CDR3 DNA: TGTGCCAGCTCACCAGGCCTGTCCTACGAGCAGTACTTC.

The chain recombines TRBV5-1 with TRBJ2-5; 12 bases are shared with TRBD2. The V and J ends lost 4 bases and 0 bases, in that order; junction bases with no gene match: 4. This CDR3 has 16 amino acids. Looked up from germline, CDR1 is SGHRS and CDR2 is YFSETQ. The CDR3 loop reads CASSLGTSGYQETQYF. The DNA of the CDR3 is TGCGCCAGCAGCCTTGGGACTAGCGGGTACCAAGAGACCCAGTACTTC.

The chain has TRBV4-2 and TRBJ2-2; D is unresolved. The V end lost 0 bases, the J end lost 7 bases, and 9 bases lay between the germline ends. CDR1 is LGHNA and CDR2 is YNFKEQ in the germline V gene. The CDR3 extends over 14 amino acids. The CDR3 here is CASSQDSSGGELFF. The CDR3 DNA follows: TGTGCCAGCAGCCAAGATTCGTCCGGCGGGGAGCTGTTTTTT.

The chain recombines TRBV19 with TRBJ2-2, with a tentative D call TRBD1 (5 bases). Germline loops: CDR1 LNHDA, CDR2 SQIVND (reference sequence). The CDR3 has 13 residues. Trimming stripped 6 bases from V and 6 bases from J, with 11 bases between. CDR3: CASRGQGPGELFF. CDR3 sequence (DNA): TGTGCCAGTAGAGGCCAGGGCCCCGGGGAGCTGTTTTTT.